One sample yielded the 24 T cell receptor beta chains listed below, sequenced in a study of vaccination and CD4 T cells after COVID-19. No antigens are known for them. Regarding treatment: approximately nine-day PBMC culture with coronavirus spike peptide pools or control peptides (ViraFEST assay). Cultured CD4+ T cell DNA underwent sequencing with the Oncomine TCR Beta short-read assay. TCRdb independently ran MiXCR on the PCR reads; one entry per CDR3 protein. The sample records around 10,000 distinct CDR3 sequences, roughly 64% being singletons. The sample consisted of CD4+ T cells from blood, cultured in vitro. The receptors shown here come from a human donor who had recovered from COVID-19.

This chain uses TRBV20-1 with TRBJ2-7; 9 bases agree with TRBD1. The germline V gene encodes CDR1 DFQATT and CDR2 SNEGSKA (reference sequence). This CDR3 region has 14 residues. J lost 3 bases, V lost 6 bases, and 9 bases had no gene match. The CDR3 DNA reads as TGCAGTGCGCGGACAGGGGAGCTTGGCTACGAGCAGTACTTC. Translating it yields CSARTGELGYEQYF.

The chain couples TRBV2 to TRBJ2-7; TRBD2 aligns across 9 bases. This CDR3 contains 15 residues. Germline V gene data show CDR1 as SNHLY and CDR2 as FYNNEI. V lost 1 base, J lost 6 bases, and 7 bases stayed unmatched. The CDR3 nucleotides read TGTGCCAGCAGTGAAGGGCTAGCGGGACCTTTCGAGCAGTACTTC. Translating gives CASSEGLAGPFEQYF.

The chain uses TRBV20-1 and TRBJ2-2, with 8 nucleotides matching TRBD2. CDR3 length: 14 residues. Per the germline V gene, CDR1 is DFQATT and CDR2 is SNEGSKA (reference sequence). The V and J ends lost 6 bases and 5 bases, in that order; junction bases with no gene match: 8. Here the CDR3 reads CSAGWAGGTGELFF. The CDR3 DNA sequence: TGCAGTGCGGGCTGGGCGGGGGGTACCGGGGAGCTGTTTTTT.

This clonotype has just one count. The chain recombines TRBV19 with TRBJ1-1; D not certain. The CDR3 contains 12 residues. Germline loops: CDR1 LNHDA, CDR2 SQIVND (reference sequence). Trimming removed 3 bases from V and 3 bases from J, with 5 bases in between. CDR3 bases: TGTGCCAGTAGTATGCGTGACACTGAAGCTTTCTTT. This encodes CASSMRDTEAFF. The entire variable domain, with the rest obtained from reference TRBV19 and TRBJ1-1, is as follows: DGGITQSPKYLFRKEGQNVTLSCEQNLNHDAMYWYRQDPGQGLRLIYYSQIVNDFQKGDIAEGYSVSREKKESFPLTVTSAQKNPTAFYLCASSMRDTEAFFGQGTRLTVV.

The chain carries TRBV6-1 and TRBJ1-5; D is perhaps TRBD1 (5 bases). The ends were cut back, 3 bases at V and 2 bases at J, with 11 bases in the middle. Looked up from germline, CDR1 is MNHNS and CDR2 is SASEGT. The CDR3 is 15 amino acids. The CDR3 DNA is TGTGCCAGCAGTGACGGCAGGGCGGGCAATCAGCCCCAGCATTTT. It yields the protein CASSDGRAGNQPQHF.

V is TRBV20-1 and J is TRBJ1-2; no clear D gene. Trimming shortened V by 5 bases and J by 7 bases, and 11 bases separated the two germline ends. Germline CDR1 reads DFQATT; CDR2 reads SNEGSKA (reference sequence). The CDR3 spans 11 residues. CDR3 protein: CSAPGSAGYTF. The DNA for the CDR3 is TGCAGTGCTCCTGGGTCTGCTGGCTACACCTTC.

The chain joins TRBV15 to TRBJ1-3; 7 bases line up with TRBD1. V lost 3 bases and J lost 4; bases outside the gene matches: 6. Germline assignment: CDR1 LNHNV and CDR2 YYDKDF (reference sequence). The CDR3 is 15 amino acids. The CDR3 DNA sequence: TGTGCCACCAGCAGGAACAGGGGCACAGGAAACACCATATATTTT. Amino acid sequence: CATSRNRGTGNTIYF. Combining the CDR3 with reference TRBV15 and TRBJ1-3 gives the whole variable domain DAMVIQNPRYQVTQFGKPVTLSCSQTLNHNVMYWYQQKSSQAPKLLFHYYDKDFNNEADTPDNFQSRRPNTSFCFLDIRSPGLGDTAMYLCATSRNRGTGNTIYFGEGSWLTVV.

The chain joins TRBV6-2 or TRBV6-3 to TRBJ2-5; D may be TRBD2 (5 bases). This CDR3 contains 15 residues. CDR1 MNHEY and CDR2 SVGEGT come from the germline V gene. V gave up 2 bases and J gave up 2 bases, with 12 bases separating them. The CDR3 region has the DNA TGTGCCAGCAGTTACGGGTGGGAGAGTCAAGAGACCCAGTACTTC. Protein product: CASSYGWESQETQYF.

The chain has TRBV30 and TRBJ1-5; no firm D call. The CDR3 totals 13 residues. CDR1 and CDR2 (germline): GTSNPN, SVGIG (reference sequence). V was cut by 2 bases and J by 5 bases, with 10 bases left in between. The CDR3 nucleotides read TGTGCCTGGAGTATAGGGTTGGATCAGCCCCAGCATTTT. Translating gives CAWSIGLDQPQHF.

This chain joins TRBV7-9 and TRBJ1-2, with D possibly being TRBD1 (6 bases). V dropped 4 bases and J dropped 2 bases, with 8 bases sitting between them. Germline V lookup: CDR1 SEHNR, CDR2 FQNEAQ (reference sequence). CDR3 length: 13 amino acids. The CDR3 is CASSSGQNYGYTF. The DNA of the CDR3 is TGTGCCAGCAGCTCCGGACAGAACTATGGCTACACCTTC.

V gene TRBV6-5 combines with J gene TRBJ1-1, with TRBD1 identical over 7 bases. The CDR3 totals 14 residues. Looked up from germline, CDR1 is MNHEY and CDR2 is SVGAGI. Trimming took 2 bases from V and 3 from J; bases not matched to a gene: 3. Here the CDR3 reads CASSYHGTDTEAFF. Written as DNA, the CDR3 is TGTGCCAGCAGTTACCATGGGACAGACACTGAAGCTTTCTTT.

V usage is TRBV20-1 and J usage is TRBJ1-2; TRBD1 might be the D (5 bases). V dropped 6 bases and J dropped 8 bases, with 16 bases sitting between them. Germline V gene lookup returns CDR1 DFQATT and CDR2 SNEGSKA (reference sequence). This CDR3 region has 12 residues. In DNA, the CDR3 is TGCAGTGCCCTAACCGGGACTGGAGGCTACACCTTC. Translated, it gives CSALTGTGGYTF.

The J gene is TRBJ2-7, the V gene TRBV21-1. TRBV21-1 is recorded as a pseudogene. CDR3 length: 15 amino acids. The DNA for the CDR3 is TGTGCCAGCAGCAAAGCCCTGAGGAGCTCCTACGAGCAGTACTTC. This sequence encodes CASSKALRSSYEQYF.

This chain connects TRBV15 to TRBJ2-2; D call uncertain. V was cut by 3 bases and J by 1 base, with 3 bases left in between. CDR3 length: 13 amino acids. Per the germline V gene, CDR1 is LNHNV and CDR2 is YYDKDF (reference sequence). This CDR3 reads CATSSMNTGELFF. CDR3 coding DNA: TGTGCCACCAGCAGTATGAACACCGGGGAGCTGTTTTTT.

This chain joins TRBV28 and TRBJ1-4; maybe TRBD1 (6 bases). Germline V CDR1 and CDR2: MDHEN, SYDVKM. The CDR3 is 13 amino acids. Trimming pared 8 bases from V and 8 bases from J, leaving 15 bases between. The chain's CDR3 is CASRWGAGEKLFF. As DNA, the CDR3 is TGTGCCAGCCGCTGGGGGGCAGGGGAAAAACTGTTTTTT.

This chain uses TRBV20-1 with TRBJ2-3; TRBD2 agrees at 8 bases. V shed 1 base and J 2 bases; nucleotides not matched to a gene: 8. Germline-derived CDR1 and CDR2 are DFQATT and SNEGSKA (reference sequence). The CDR3 loop spans 16 amino acids. For the CDR3, the DNA is TGCAGTGCTAGAGCAATGACTAGCGCCCTCACAGATACGCAGTATTTT. Amino acids: CSARAMTSALTDTQYF.

This clonotype was counted only a few times. The chain links TRBV6-5 to TRBJ1-2, with unresolved D. The CDR3 loop spans 14 amino acids. Looked up from germline, CDR1 is MNHEY and CDR2 is SVGAGI. V was cut by 4 bases and J by 4 bases, with 13 bases left in between. The CDR3 region is CASSWTQGGYGYTF. CDR3 in DNA: TGTGCCAGCAGTTGGACTCAAGGCGGCTATGGCTACACCTTC.

The V and J genes are TRBV28 and TRBJ2-7, with TRBD1 matching over 8 bases. The germline V gene has CDR1 MDHEN and CDR2 SYDVKM. V lost 2 bases, J lost 3 bases, and 3 bases stayed unmatched. The CDR3 runs 14 residues. The CDR3 nucleotides are TGTGCCAGCAGTTTACAGGGGGCTTACTACGAGCAGTACTTC. Protein product: CASSLQGAYYEQYF.

J is TRBJ1-5 and V is TRBV12-3 or TRBV12-4, with D uncertain. The CDR3 covers 15 residues. With 2 bases removed from V and 2 bases from J, the gap between germline ends came to 10 bases. The CDR3 nucleotides read TGTGCCAGCAGTTTAAGGGTTCAGGGCAATCAGCCCCAGCATTTT. Its translation is CASSLRVQGNQPQHF.

V gene TRBV18 combines with J gene TRBJ2-1, with D possibly being TRBD2 (6 bases). This CDR3 has 14 residues. Trimming left V 3 bases short and J 5 bases short, with 11 bases between. Germline CDR1 is KGHSH and CDR2 is LQKENI. In nucleotides, the CDR3 is TGTGCCAGCTCACCGCGGGACGGCCACAATGAGCAGTTCTTC. The encoded protein is CASSPRDGHNEQFF.

There are a few counts of this clonotype. The chain links TRBV20-1 to TRBJ2-2; 9 bases agree with TRBD1. The germline V gene encodes CDR1 DFQATT and CDR2 SNEGSKA (reference sequence). J was trimmed by 5 bases and V by 5 bases; bases with no gene match: 9. The CDR3 is 15 residues long. Written as DNA, the CDR3 is TGCAGTGCTCCCGCCGGGACAGGGAAAACCGGGGAGCTGTTTTTT. Translating gives CSAPAGTGKTGELFF.

The chain recombines TRBV12-3 or TRBV12-4 with TRBJ1-2; TRBD1 aligns across 11 bases. CDR3 size: 13 residues. V shed 5 bases, J shed 9 bases, and the junction held 5 bases outside the gene matches. The CDR3 DNA reads TGTGCCAGCAGTCCCGGACAGGGGGCCAGCTACACCTTC. Its protein is CASSPGQGASYTF.

The J gene is TRBJ1-6, the V gene TRBV7-2; the D gene is possibly TRBD1 (6 bases). The CDR3 totals 12 residues. CDR1 SGHTA and CDR2 FQGNSA come from the germline V gene. The V gene lost 6 bases and the J gene lost 16 bases, with 16 bases spanning the gap. The CDR3 spells CASSLLRDTLHF. The CDR3 DNA reads TGTGCCAGCAGTCTACTCCGGGACACACTCCACTTT.

This clonotype was observed a handful of times. This chain connects TRBV15 to TRBJ2-1; TRBD1 matches at 8 bases. The CDR3 is 14 residues long. Germline-derived CDR1 and CDR2 are LNHNV and YYDKDF (reference sequence). Trimming removed 3 bases from V and 8 bases from J; junction bases left unmatched: 6. CDR3: CATSRGDRGYEQFF. The CDR3 nucleotides are TGTGCCACCAGCAGGGGTGACAGGGGCTATGAGCAGTTCTTC.